The 20 T cell receptor beta chains given below trace back to one sample, sequenced in a study of CD8+ T cells in alopecia areata. TCR sequencing used cDNA made by reverse transcription of extracted RNA. Assay used: immunoSEQ multiplex PCR; TCRdb lists only in-frame clones, some missing. The sample has 200,000 to 300,000 clones, none seen only once. Sorting used CD4, CD8alpha, NKG2D, NKG2ACE and other markers on pooled cutaneous lymph node cells. The sample consisted of CD4+ T cells sorted from a lymph node. The receptors here all came from a C3H/HeJ mouse with alopecia areata. These mice share the MHC haplotype H2-k.

This clone was detected only a few times. Gene labels here are mouse ones. The read ends 4 residues before the CDR3 terminus; that terminus is restored from the germline J gene. The J gene is TRBJ2-7, the V gene TRBV31, with 10 bases aligning to TRBD1. The germline V gene encodes CDR1 GKSSPN and CDR2 SITVG. The CDR3 spans 13 residues. The CDR3 spells CAWSGGQGYEQYF. The part of the CDR3 DNA that was read is TGTGCCTGGAGTGGGGGACAGGGGTAT. Looking up the rest from reference TRBV31 and TRBJ2-7 gives the full variable domain: AQTIHQWPVAEIKAVGSPLSLGCTIKGKSSPNLYWYWQATGGTLQQLFYSITVGQVESVVQLNLSASRPKDDQFILSTEKLLLSHSGFYLCAWSGGQGYEQYFGPGTRLTVL.

This clone was seen a few times. Genes and germline come from the mouse. The read ends 4 residues before the CDR3 terminus; that terminus is restored from the germline J gene. The chain carries TRBV13-1 and TRBJ1-2; 7 bases line up with TRBD1. The germline CDR1 and CDR2 sequences are NSHNY and SYGAGN. Trimming took 3 bases from V and 1 from J; bases not matched to a gene: 6. This CDR3 contains 15 residues. CDR3 region: CASSGPGTVNSDYTF. The sequenced part of the CDR3 DNA is TGTGCCAGCAGTGGTCCCGGGACAGTAAACTCC.

Worth noting for this clone: A much larger clone differs by one base, so this may be a read error. Mouse germline and gene names are used. The read terminates 4 residues before the CDR3 end, so the remaining end is supplied by the germline J gene. At the DNA level, this CDR3 is encoded by other sequences in the same sample as well. The genes are TRBV5 and TRBJ2-2; D is possibly TRBD2 (6 bases). Germline CDR1 and CDR2: LGHNA and YNLKQL (reference sequence). The CDR3 runs to 15 residues. V lost 0 bases and J lost 2, with 7 bases in between. CDR3 DNA, as far as it was read: TGTGCCAGCAGCCAAGATTGGGGGAACACCGGG. This codes for CASSQDWGNTG. The whole CDR3 protein is CASSQDWGNTGQLYF.

Comments on this clone: Gene names and germline match the mouse. CDR3 residues: CASSNSDNSPLYF. Incomplete CDR3 DNA: TGTGCCAGCAGCAACAGCGATAATTCGCCC. The chain has TRBV13-3 and TRBJ1-6; D is uncertain. The read finishes 3 residues shy of the CDR3 end, and the germline J gene is used to complete it. TRBJ1-6 is treated as an ORF (open reading frame) with a function not yet certain. The CDR3 sequence is 13 residues long. The germline V gene encodes CDR1 NNHDY and CDR2 SYVADS. V lost 5 bases, J lost 5 bases, and 8 bases lay in between.

Concerning this clone: Mouse gene names apply. The read falls 4 residues short of the CDR3 end, and the missing part is taken from the germline J gene. The chain has TRBV13-1 and TRBJ2-4; tentatively, D is TRBD2 (7 bases). This CDR3 contains 14 residues. The V gene's germline CDR1 is NSHNY and CDR2 SYGAGN. This chain's CDR3 is CASSDSRGANTLYF. The DNA read from the CDR3 is TGTGCCAGCAGTGACTCCCGGGGGGCAAAC.

As for this clone: Gene names and germline match the mouse. The read ends 4 residues shy of where the CDR3 ends; the end is completed using the germline J gene. The chain is built from TRBV13-1 and TRBJ1-1; 10 bases agree with TRBD1. The CDR3 spans 15 residues. CDR1 NSHNY and CDR2 SYGAGN come from the germline V gene. The J segment lost 1 base and the V segment lost 1 base, leaving 1 base of the junction unmatched. The CDR3 is CASSDRDRGNTEVFF. The CDR3 bases that were read are TGTGCCAGCAGTGATCGGGACAGGGGAAACACA.

This clone was detected many times. Gene names denote mouse genes. Sequencing ends 4 residues short of the CDR3 end; the germline J gene provides the rest. In the same sample, other DNA sequences code for this CDR3. The chain combines TRBV13-1 with TRBJ2-2; D is undetermined. The CDR3 sequence is 14 residues long. Germline V gene data show CDR1 as NSHNY and CDR2 as SYGAGN. The germline V and J ends were trimmed by 0 bases and 1 base, with 4 bases remaining between them. Partial CDR3 DNA: TGTGCCAGCAGTGATGCCAGAAACACCGGG. This translates into CASSDARNTG. The whole CDR3 is CASSDARNTGQLYF.

This clone was picked up a small number of times. Mouse names are used for the genes. Read coverage stops 4 residues before the CDR3 terminus; the germline J gene supplies the remainder. The rearrangement uses TRBV1 and TRBJ2-7, with 7 nucleotides matching TRBD1. Germline lookup yields CDR1 NSQYPW and CDR2 LRSPGD (reference sequence). Trimming removed 0 bases from V and 2 bases from J; junction bases left unmatched: 4. This CDR3 contains 15 residues. The CDR3 DNA, read in part, is TGCACCTGCAGTGCAGATTTCCAGGGGGCCTAT. Translated: CTCSADFQGAY. The CDR3 reads in full as CTCSADFQGAYEQYF.

A remark on this clone: Gene and germline names: mouse. The read gets to within 4 residues of the CDR3 end, and the germline J gene fills in the rest. The V call is TRBV19, the J call TRBJ1-2; weak D call: TRBD1 (6 bases). Germline-derived CDR1 and CDR2 are FNHDT and SITEND (reference sequence). The length of the CDR3 is 12 residues. The CDR3: CASRPRGGDYTF. The sequenced part of the CDR3 DNA is TGTGCCAGCAGGCCCAGGGGCGGC.

About this clone: The genes are named according to mouse. The read ends 3 residues early relative to the CDR3; the germline J gene fills the gap. The genes are TRBV13-3 and TRBJ1-6; TRBD1 matches 7 bases. TRBJ1-6 is identified as an open reading frame with a role that is uncertain. Germline CDR1 and CDR2: NNHDY and SYVADS. This CDR3 comprises 15 residues. The junction had 0 bases not matched to a gene; V was cut back by 3 bases and J by 0 bases. Incomplete CDR3 DNA: TGTGCCAGCAGTGGGGACAGTTCCTATAATTCGCCC. It translates to CASSGDSSYNSP. The whole CDR3 reads CASSGDSSYNSPLYF.

Points on this clone: Mouse names are used for the genes. The DNA ends 4 residues before the CDR3 does, and the rest of the CDR3 is filled in from the germline J gene. Other DNA sequences of this sample code for an identical CDR3. This chain joins TRBV1 and TRBJ2-1; 7 bases are a match to TRBD1. After removal of 3 bases from V and 4 bases from J, the junction contained 3 bases not matched to a gene. Germline lookup yields CDR1 NSQYPW and CDR2 LRSPGD (reference sequence). The CDR3 has 14 amino acids. The CDR3 bases that were read are TGCACCTGCAGTGCCCCGGGACAGTATGCT. It translates to CTCSAPGQYA. The CDR3 in its entirety is CTCSAPGQYAEQFF.

Regarding this clone: Genes and germline are mouse. The CDR3 goes on 4 residues after the read ends, and that part is filled in from the germline J gene. The V and J genes are TRBV13-3 and TRBJ2-5; D remains unclear. V was shortened by 4 bases and J by 0 bases, with 6 bases between the two germline ends. The CDR3 contains 13 residues. The germline V gene encodes CDR1 NNHDY and CDR2 SYVADS. The CDR3 here is CASSPINQDTQYF. The part of the CDR3 DNA that was read is TGTGCCAGCAGTCCCATTAACCAAGAC.

A note on this clone: Gene names are mouse gene names. The read ends 4 residues before the CDR3 terminus; that terminus is restored from the germline J gene. At the DNA level, this CDR3 is encoded by other sequences in the same sample as well. The genes are TRBV5 and TRBJ2-2; 8 bases map to TRBD1. The CDR3 length is 16 residues. Per the germline V gene, CDR1 is LGHNA and CDR2 is YNLKQL (reference sequence). The V and J ends lost 1 base and 1 base, in that order; junction bases with no gene match: 2. The sequenced CDR3 bases are TGTGCCAGCAGCCAAGGGACAGGGAGAAACACCGGG. Its protein product is CASSQGTGRNTG. The entire CDR3 protein is CASSQGTGRNTGQLYF.

This clone has a handful of counts. Mouse gene names and germline throughout. The read ends 4 residues early relative to the CDR3; the germline J gene fills the gap. The V gene is TRBV31, the J gene TRBJ2-2, with D maybe TRBD1 (8 bases). V was pared by 0 bases and J by 3 bases, with 11 bases between. Germline V gives CDR1 GKSSPN, CDR2 SITVG. This CDR3 has 15 residues. CDR3 protein: CAWSLQGGDTGQLYF. Partial CDR3 DNA: TGTGCCTGGAGTCTACAGGGGGGCGACACCGGG. Based on the CDR3 plus reference TRBV31 and TRBJ2-2, the full variable domain is AQTIHQWPVAEIKAVGSPLSLGCTIKGKSSPNLYWYWQATGGTLQQLFYSITVGQVESVVQLNLSASRPKDDQFILSTEKLLLSHSGFYLCAWSLQGGDTGQLYFGEGSKLTVL.

Worth noting for this clone: Mouse gene names apply. The read ends 4 residues shy of where the CDR3 ends; the end is completed using the germline J gene. This sample also contains other DNA sequences that code for the same CDR3. The chain employs TRBV5 and TRBJ2-2; tentative D call: TRBD2 (6 bases). Between the trimmed V and J ends, which lost 0 bases and 0 bases, there was a span of 8 bases. The CDR3 is 16 amino acids. Germline V gene sequence: CDR1 LGHNA, CDR2 YNLKQL (reference sequence). CDR3 DNA, as far as it was read: TGTGCCAGCAGCCAAGATCCTGGGGCAAACACCGGG. Translation: CASSQDPGANTG. The full CDR3 is CASSQDPGANTGQLYF.

This clone was seen at least ten times. Gene names follow the mouse nomenclature. The read halts 4 residues ahead of the CDR3 end, with the missing end drawn from the germline J gene. The chain carries TRBV14 and TRBJ2-3; 9 bases agree with TRBD1. The V gene end was trimmed by 5 bases and the J gene end by 2 bases; junction bases not matched to a gene: 0. Germline V CDR1 and CDR2: SGHDT, FRDEAV. The CDR3 is 13 amino acids. The CDR3 protein is CASRQGAAETLYF. The covered CDR3 bases are TGTGCCAGCAGACAGGGGGCTGCAGAA.

In the case of this clone: The genes and germline here are from mouse. The read stops 4 residues short of the end of the CDR3; the missing end is completed from the germline J gene. The same CDR3 can be traced to other DNA sequences in this sample. The chain uses TRBV31 and TRBJ2-5, with D perhaps matching TRBD2 (7 bases). In germline, CDR1 is GKSSPN, CDR2 SITVG. Trimming pared 0 bases from V and 0 bases from J, leaving 10 bases between. There are 15 residues in the CDR3. The CDR3 DNA, read in part, is TGTGCCTGGAGTCTAGGGGGGGGTAACCAAGAC. Translated, it gives CAWSLGGGNQD. The whole CDR3 sequence reads CAWSLGGGNQDTQYF.

This clone was seen a handful of times. Gene and germline names: mouse. CDR3 protein: CASSGGGTANTGQLYF. Incomplete CDR3 DNA: TGTGCCAGCAGTGGTGGTGGGACAGCAAACACCGGG. The chain joins TRBV13-1 to TRBJ2-2; 7 nucleotides agree with TRBD1. The read gets to within 4 residues of the CDR3 end, and the germline J gene fills in the rest. Germline CDR1 and CDR2: NSHNY and SYGAGN. The CDR3 consists of 16 residues. The J segment lost 0 bases and the V segment lost 3 bases, leaving 5 bases of the junction unmatched.

On this clone: The germline and genes are mouse ones. The read halts 4 residues ahead of the CDR3 end, with the missing end drawn from the germline J gene. The chain uses TRBV5 and TRBJ2-1; 9 nucleotides line up with TRBD1. The CDR3 totals 16 residues. With 2 bases clipped from V and 3 bases from J, the junction kept 5 bases outside the gene matches. Per germline, CDR1 LGHNA and CDR2 YNLKQL (reference sequence). The DNA read from the CDR3 is TGTGCCAGCAGCCAACCCCCGGGACAGGGCTATGCT. Its translation is CASSQPPGQGYA. The CDR3 as a whole reads CASSQPPGQGYAEQFF.

For this clone: These gene names are mouse names. The CDR3 is cut off 4 residues early in the read; its end comes from the germline J gene. The chain employs TRBV19 and TRBJ2-4, with D perhaps matching TRBD2 (5 bases). Germline V gene data show CDR1 as FNHDT and CDR2 as SITEND (reference sequence). The ends were cut back, 6 bases at V and 0 bases at J, with 11 bases in the middle. This CDR3 is 14 amino acids long. The covered CDR3 bases are TGTGCCAGCACTGATGGGGATAGTCAAAAC. Translating gives CASTDGDSQN. The entire CDR3 is CASTDGDSQNTLYF.